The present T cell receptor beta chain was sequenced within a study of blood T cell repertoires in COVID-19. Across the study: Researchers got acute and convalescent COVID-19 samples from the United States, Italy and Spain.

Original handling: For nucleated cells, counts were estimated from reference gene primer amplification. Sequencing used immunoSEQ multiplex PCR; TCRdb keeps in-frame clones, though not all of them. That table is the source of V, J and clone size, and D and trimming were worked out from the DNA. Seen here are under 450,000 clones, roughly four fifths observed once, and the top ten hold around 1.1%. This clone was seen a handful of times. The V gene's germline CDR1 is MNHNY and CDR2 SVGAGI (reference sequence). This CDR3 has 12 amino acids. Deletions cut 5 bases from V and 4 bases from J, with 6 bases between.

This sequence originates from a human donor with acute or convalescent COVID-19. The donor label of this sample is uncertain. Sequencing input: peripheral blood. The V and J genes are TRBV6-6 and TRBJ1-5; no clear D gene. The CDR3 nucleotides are TGTGCCAGCAGTCGACAAAATCAGCCCCAGCATTTT. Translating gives CASSRQNQPQHF.